The present T cell receptor (beta chain) was sequenced within a study of PD-1 blockade in classical Hodgkin lymphoma (dated by TCRdb to 2018 to 2021). Broadly, across the study: Nivolumab dosing was 3 mg/kg intravenously every 2 weeks, continuing until either disease progression or unacceptable toxicity. The study used TCR beta sequencing and CyTOF to define a peripheral blood immune signature of response to PD-1 blockade in classical Hodgkin lymphoma.

The CDR3 measures 14 amino acids from cysteine to phenylalanine. The entry retains the CDR3 DNA only, 42 bases that are in frame from base 1. V is shortened by 4 bases, J by 2 bases, and the region joining them spans 10 bases. According to the germline V gene, CDR1 reads SGHTS and CDR2 reads YDEGEE. A word on this clone: There is no known antigen for this receptor. The record has no base qualities; no much larger clone is one base away.

The sample's time point label, in plain terms: cycle 4 day 1 (C4D1), after 6 weeks of nivolumab. Every trial patient had relapsed following autologous stem cell transplantation, and prior brentuximab vedotin exposure was what differed among cohorts A, B and C. A total of fewer than 65 patients with relapsed/refractory classical Hodgkin lymphoma made up the trial cohort, and each patient's best overall response was complete response, partial response or progressive disease. Trial patients were treated with single-agent nivolumab in the multi-cohort phase II CheckMate 205 trial. An independent review committee assessed best overall response by applying the 2007 International Working Group response criteria. Trial PBMCs were collected just before the start of nivolumab (C1D1) and during therapy at cycle 2 day 1 and cycle 4 day 1. Peripheral blood was collected in 8 mL Vacutainer Cell Preparation Tubes, from which PBMCs were isolated by centrifugation and then cryopreserved.

The Qiagen DNeasy kit was used to extract genomic DNA both from unsorted PBMCs and from the negatively selected CD4+ and CD8+ fractions. Amplification of TCR beta CDR3 regions was done by immunoSEQ multiplex PCR with primers that anneal to V and J segments. Amplification bias was minimized using a synthetic immune receptor repertoire, and residual bias was removed computationally after sequencing. The study's own analysis went as follows. Repertoire diversity was quantified as the Shannon entropy index using custom Python scripts. Unsorted, CD4+ and CD8+ repertoires were analyzed separately, except in combined analyses where CD4+ and CD8+ sequences were merged in silico. A clone counted as expanded when the clone's frequency after treatment rose at least 2-fold relative to C1D1, and clones undetected at baseline were given a pseudocount of 0.5. Clones with 0 or 1 copy at C1D1 were defined as singleton clones, while clones with 2 or more copies were defined as non-singleton clones. Clones expanded in unsorted samples were annotated as CD4+, CD8+ or unknown by matching protein sequences in sorted samples from the same patient. Diversity changes from C1D1 to C4D1 were tested in paired samples using Wilcoxon tests. Entries here come from immuneACCESS through TCRdb and include only in-frame sequences with V and J called. Some clones fail to appear in such tables; in the studies checked, an unresolved V gene covers under half of the shortfall, and the cause of the remainder is unknown. The V and J calls and clone size come from that table; D and trimming were worked out from the DNA. This sample lists 30,000 to 50,000 clones; 77% were detected once. Of the sample, 7.5% to 10% falls within the top ten clones.

Overall results and qualifications from the work: Among trial patients, those achieving complete response had baseline diversity similar to that of newly diagnosed patients, while diversity was significantly lower in partial responders and progressors. Diversity was lower in patients who began nivolumab less than 1 year after ASCT, so these patients were left out of later analyses to avoid confounding by immune reconstitution. The study covered only a single clinical trial cohort, and the causes of the repertoire differences, possibly disease activity or prior therapy, were still not defined. A significant rise by C4D1 was seen in CD4+ but not CD8+ TCR diversity (p=0.0027 vs p=0.16), with the rise being most apparent in complete responders (p=0.02). Baseline TCR diversity was reported as lower in newly diagnosed patients than in healthy donors, and lower still in relapsed/refractory patients.

Recombination connected TRBV5-8 to TRBJ2-4; the D region is possibly TRBD1 or TRBD2, each matching across 6 bases. The sample was peripheral blood mononuclear cells (PBMCs), taken before the fourth cycle of nivolumab. The TCR was taken from a human donor with classical Hodgkin lymphoma. In nucleotide form, the sequence is TGTGCCAGCAGCACGGGGGCAACCAAAAACATTCAGTACTTC. The resulting protein is CASSTGATKNIQYF.